The rows below give T cell receptor beta chains drawn from one sample of a study of blood T cell repertoires in COVID-19. Libraries were prepared by immunoSEQ multiplex PCR; TCRdb keeps only in-frame clonotypes and omits some of them. The sample lists approximately 230,000 clones; 75% to 90% were seen once. Sequencing used PBMCs or T cells enriched from blood (not recorded which). The source is a woman aged 25 to 39 who had recovered from COVID-19. Both conserved end residues are part of each CDR3. The D gene is left open where the match is weak. Some rows mark clone size as missing; the rest say once, few, many or name a class of expanded clone.

V	D	J	size	DNA	CDR3
TRBV24-1	TRBD1	TRBJ2-5	.	TGTGCCACCTCCGGGACAGGGGTTGAGACCCAGTACTTC	CATSGTGVETQYF
TRBV3-1/TRBV3-2	.	TRBJ2-2	.	TGTGCCAGCAGCCCCCCTCGCCACTACACCGGGGAGCTGTTTTTT	CASSPPRHYTGELFF
TRBV27	TRBD1	TRBJ1-1	.	TGTGCCAGCAGTTTAGACAGGGGAGCCACTGAAGCTTTCTTT	CASSLDRGATEAFF
TRBV7-2	.	TRBJ1-1	.	TGTGCCAGCAGCTCGAGGGTGGGAGCTTTCTTT	CASSSRVGAFF
TRBV19	TRBD1	TRBJ1-5	.	TGTGCCAGTAGCGGGACAGCATCTGACCAGCCCCAGCATTTT	CASSGTASDQPQHF
TRBV11-2	TRBD2	TRBJ2-1	.	TGTGCCAGCAGCTCACCATACGGGACTAGCGGAACGAATGAGCAGTTCTTC	CASSSPYGTSGTNEQFF
TRBV24-1	TRBD1	TRBJ1-2	.	TGTGCCACCAGTGAATCGGGACAGGGTTACTATGGCTACACCTTC	CATSESGQGYYGYTF
TRBV28	.	TRBJ1-2	.	TGTGCCAGCAGCCGGACAGAGGATGCCCTTAACTATGGCTACACCTTC	CASSRTEDALNYGYTF
TRBV19	TRBD2	TRBJ2-1	once	TGTGCCAGTAGCCTACCCAGCGGGAGGGGGGTTCGGCAGTTCTTC	CASSLPSGRGVRQFF
TRBV28	.	TRBJ2-2	.	TGTGCCAGCAGTTTCCCCATAGCTGGACTGAACACCGGGGAGCTGTTTTTT	CASSFPIAGLNTGELFF
TRBV7-2	TRBD2	TRBJ2-1	.	TGTGCCAGCAGCTTAGCGTACCGGACTAGCGAGGGGGGGCGGGAGCAGTTCTTC	CASSLAYRTSEGGREQFF
TRBV19	.	TRBJ1-2	once	TGTGCCAGTAGTATTATAGGGGCAGCCAGTAACTATGGCTACACCTTC	CASSIIGAASNYGYTF
TRBV28	TRBD1	TRBJ1-1	.	TGTGCCAGTCTCGGGACAGACAACACTGAAGCTTTCTTT	CASLGTDNTEAFF
TRBV19	TRBD1	TRBJ2-7	once	TGTGCCAGTAGTATCCGGGCCGGGACAGGGCGCGCCGAGCAGTACTTC	CASSIRAGTGRAEQYF
TRBV5-6	.	TRBJ2-7	.	TGTGCCAGCAGCTTCTCGAGCTCTGGCGAGCAGTACTTC	CASSFSSSGEQYF
TRBV27	.	TRBJ1-1	.	TGTGCCAGCAGTTTATCTCCCGGGTTCCTTGAAGCTTTCTTT	CASSLSPGFLEAFF
TRBV4-3	.	TRBJ1-5	.	TGCGCCAGCAGCCAAGGGGGGGTTACTGGACAGCCCCAGCATTTT	CASSQGGVTGQPQHF
TRBV7-9	.	TRBJ1-1	.	TGTGCCAGCAGAACCTCGGGAGGGGGACACACTGAAGCTTTCTTT	CASRTSGGGHTEAFF
TRBV6-6	.	TRBJ1-5	.	TGTGCCAGCAGTCCGGAGAGGCAAAGTCAGCCCCAGCATTTT	CASSPERQSQPQHF
TRBV5-1	TRBD1	TRBJ1-1	.	TGCGCCAGCAGCTTGGAGGGGACAGCCCAGAACACTGAAGCTTTCTTT	CASSLEGTAQNTEAFF
TRBV11-2	TRBD1	TRBJ1-1	.	TGTGCCAGCAGCCCCCGGACAGGGACCACTGAAGCTTTCTTT	CASSPRTGTTEAFF
TRBV12-5	.	TRBJ2-1	.	TGTGCTAGTGGAGGGACTGAATACAATGAGCAGTTCTTC	CASGGTEYNEQFF
TRBV27	.	TRBJ1-5	.	TGTGCCAGCAGTTTATCAACAGGTAACAATCAGCCCCAGCATTTT	CASSLSTGNNQPQHF
TRBV3-1/TRBV3-2	TRBD2	TRBJ2-1	.	TGTGCCAGCAGCCCCCGGACTAGCGGGATCTACAATGAGCAGTTCTTC	CASSPRTSGIYNEQFF
TRBV9	TRBD1	TRBJ1-4	.	TGTGCCAGCAGCGCCGGGACAGGTGAAAAACTGTTTTTT	CASSAGTGEKLFF
TRBV5-4	.	TRBJ2-1	.	TGTGCCAGCAGCTCCAAACTAGGCAATGAGCAGTTCTTC	CASSSKLGNEQFF
TRBV20-1	TRBD1	TRBJ2-5	.	TGCAGTGCTAGTCCGGGACAGGGGGCCCACCAAGAGACCCAGTACTTC	CSASPGQGAHQETQYF
TRBV27	TRBD1	TRBJ1-6	.	TGTGCCAGCAGTCCAGACAGGGGTTCACCCCTCCACTTT	CASSPDRGSPLHF
TRBV6-2/TRBV6-3	TRBD2	TRBJ2-3	.	TGTGCCAGCAGTTACCGACTAGCGGGCACAGATACGCAGTATTTT	CASSYRLAGTDTQYF
TRBV5-6	TRBD2	TRBJ2-3	.	TGTGCCAGCAGCCCCGGGACTAGCGGGAGGGTTCCTAGGGATACGCAGTATTTT	CASSPGTSGRVPRDTQYF
TRBV30	TRBD2	TRBJ2-3	.	TGTGCCTGGAGTCCGGGACTAGCGGGAGGGGGAGATACGCAGTATTTT	CAWSPGLAGGGDTQYF